Each of the 12 T cell receptor beta chains below was sequenced from the same sample in a study of T cell repertoires in cytomegalovirus infection. TCRdb used MiXCR to reprocess the reads, holding one entry per CDR3 protein. This table has some 170,000 distinct CDR3 sequences, approximately 18% appearing once. The sequenced sample was CD8+ T cells from PBMCs. The receptor source for this set is a human donor in good health (CMV status not recorded). Some clones in this sample may be carry-over from other donors' samples.

This clonotype was detected a few times. The chain recombines TRBV7-9 with TRBJ2-7; D is possibly TRBD1 or TRBD2 (5 bases each). V dropped 4 bases and J dropped 0 bases, with 22 bases sitting between them. Germline loops: CDR1 SEHNR, CDR2 FQNEAQ (reference sequence). There are 18 residues in the CDR3. CDR3 amino acids: CASSSRGQGIGSSYEQYF. CDR3 bases: TGTGCCAGCAGCTCGCGCGGCCAGGGAATTGGGAGCTCCTACGAGCAGTACTTC.

The V and J genes are TRBV25-1 and TRBJ1-2; weak D call: TRBD1 (6 bases). There are 16 residues in the CDR3. V was clipped by 5 bases and J by 0 bases, with 16 bases between them. Germline V gene lookup returns CDR1 MGHDK and CDR2 SYGVNS. The CDR3 sequence is CASSTPLRGANYGYTF. Here the CDR3 DNA reads TGTGCCAGCAGTACGCCCCTCAGGGGAGCTAACTATGGCTACACCTTC.

This chain links TRBV7-3 with TRBJ2-1; 14 positions match TRBD2. Unmatched junction bases numbered 11, after V lost 5 bases and J lost 8 bases. CDR3 length: 17 amino acids. From germline, CDR1 is SGHTA and CDR2 FQGTGA. The CDR3 is CASSTRTSGGIRDEQFF. In DNA, the CDR3 is TGTGCCAGCAGCACCCGGACTAGCGGGGGGATTAGGGATGAGCAGTTCTTC.

This clonotype was counted a few times. The chain employs TRBV7-9 and TRBJ2-2, with a weak D call TRBD1 (6 bases). Germline CDR1 is SEHNR and CDR2 is FQNEAQ (reference sequence). Trimming stripped 5 bases from V and 1 base from J, with 17 bases between. This CDR3 region has 17 residues. This CDR3 reads CASSRGTPRMNTGELFF. The CDR3 DNA sequence: TGTGCCAGCAGCAGGGGGACACCCCGAATGAACACCGGGGAGCTGTTTTTT.

This clonotype was detected ten times or more. The genes are TRBV7-2 and TRBJ2-1; possibly TRBD2 for D (6 bases). The length of the CDR3 is 15 residues. V lost 2 bases and J lost 9, with 17 bases in between. The germline gives CDR1 SGHTA, CDR2 FQGNSA. In DNA form, the CDR3 reads TGTGCCAGCAGCTTAATCTCCGGGGGAGGCACTGAGCAGTTCTTC. Translation: CASSLISGGGTEQFF.

CDR3 protein: CASSYPGTGLSTIYF. In DNA form, the CDR3 reads TGTGCCAGCAGTTACCCCGGGACAGGGTTGAGCACCATATATTTT. The chain employs TRBV6-6 and TRBJ1-3; 9 bases align to TRBD1. The V and J ends lost 2 bases and 9 bases, in that order; junction bases with no gene match: 8. CDR3 length: 15 amino acids. Germline V gene sequence: CDR1 MNHNY, CDR2 SVGAGI (reference sequence).

The V gene is TRBV7-9, the J gene TRBJ1-4, with 7 bases fitting TRBD1. V was pared by 5 bases and J by 5 bases, with 5 bases of the junction left unmatched. Germline assignment: CDR1 SEHNR and CDR2 FQNEAQ (reference sequence). This CDR3 has 14 amino acids. CDR3 coding DNA: TGTGCCAGCAGCCTACAGGGGTGGAATGAAAAACTGTTTTTT. Amino acids: CASSLQGWNEKLFF. Together with reference TRBV7-9 and TRBJ1-4, the CDR3 gives the full variable domain: DTGVSQNPRHKITKRGQNVTFRCDPISEHNRLYWYRQTLGQGPEFLTYFQNEAQLEKSRLLSDRFSAERPKGSFSTLEIQRTEQGDSAMYLCASSLQGWNEKLFFGSGTQLSVL.

Points on this clonotype: The CDR3 does not end in the conserved phenylalanine or tryptophan, so this is likely a read error. The rearrangement links TRBV12-3 or TRBV12-4 to TRBJ2-1; D uncertain. V lost 7 bases to trimming and J lost 3 bases, with 16 bases between them. The CDR3 totals 15 residues. CDR3 loop: CASTLSPADYNEQFL. CDR3 nucleotide sequence: TGTGCCAGCACCCTTTCGCCAGCTGACTACAATGAGCAGTTCCTC.

V and J are TRBV7-9 and TRBJ1-5, with D tentatively TRBD1 (5 bases). The CDR3 length is 15 residues. Germline CDR1 is SEHNR and CDR2 is FQNEAQ (reference sequence). V lost 4 bases and J lost 6, with 16 bases in between. In DNA, the CDR3 is TGTGCCAGCAGCTCGACAGCGGGAGGCATTCAGCCCCAGCATTTT. The encoded protein is CASSSTAGGIQPQHF.

The chain carries TRBV30 and TRBJ2-3; 8 bases line up with TRBD2. Germline V lookup: CDR1 GTSNPN, CDR2 SVGIG (reference sequence). The CDR3 runs 14 residues. The junction had 4 bases not matched to a gene; V was cut back by 1 base and J by 4 bases. CDR3 residues: CAWSGLALADTQYF. The CDR3 DNA reads as TGTGCCTGGAGTGGACTAGCGCTGGCAGATACGCAGTATTTT.

The chain employs TRBV6-6 and TRBJ1-2; D is unclear. The CDR3 sequence is 15 residues long. The ends were cut back, 7 bases at V and 4 bases at J, with 19 bases in the middle. CDR1 is MNHNY and CDR2 is SVGAGI in the germline V gene (reference sequence). The CDR3 here is CASIATTGSRYGYTF. In nucleotides, the CDR3 is TGTGCCAGCATTGCCACGACGGGGAGTCGCTATGGCTACACCTTC.

The J gene is TRBJ1-5, the V gene TRBV5-6; no firm D call. V dropped 5 bases and J dropped 7 bases, with 16 bases sitting between them. The CDR3 has 14 amino acids. The germline CDR1 and CDR2 sequences are SGHDT and YYEEEE. The CDR3 protein is CASSSHSGVQPQHF. In DNA form, the CDR3 reads TGTGCCAGCAGTTCCCACTCTGGGGTACAGCCCCAGCATTTT.